This record looks at one TCR beta chain sequence and its context. Its antigen is as yet unknown. Data came from immunoSEQ multiplex PCR; TCRdb stores just in-frame clones and leaves some out. Of some 47,000 clones detected, roughly 79% appear once; the ten largest clones hold 15% to 20%. Germline-derived CDR1 and CDR2 are SGHRS and YFSETQ. Trimming took 0 bases from V and 5 from J, leaving 14 bases between them. CDR3 length equals 15 residues. This entry belongs to a study of T cells in tumors after PD-1 blockade. Study information: Either cemiplimab 350 mg every 2 weeks or pembrolizumab 200 mg every 3 weeks was given. Some patients also took daily vismodegib 150 mg during anti-PD-1 treatment. On average, peripheral blood gave around 110,000 TCR templates and 37,000 or so unique clonotypes.

Findings of the study overall: Blood contained 35% to 50% of the tumor's TCR clonotypes.

This chain links TRBV5-1 with TRBJ1-1; D gene uncertain. Sequencing used PBMCs, obtained before anti-PD-1 treatment. This clonotype was obtained from a human donor with basal cell carcinoma. CDR3 loop: CASSLELRGGTEAFF. CDR3 nucleotide sequence: TGCGCCAGCAGCTTGGAGCTCCGGGGAGGAACTGAAGCTTTCTTT. The full variable domain, with the rest looked up from reference TRBV5-1 and TRBJ1-1, is KAGVTQTPRYLIKTRGQQVTLSCSPISGHRSVSWYQQTPGQGLQFLFEYFSETQRNKGNFPGRFSGRQFSNSRSEMNVSTLELGDSALYLCASSLELRGGTEAFFGQGTRLTVV.